These 5 T cell receptor beta chains were sequenced from one sample in a study of blood T cell repertoires in COVID-19. TCRdb's table, derived via immunoSEQ multiplex PCR, lists solely in-frame clones and lacks some. The data hold over 70,000 clones, with approximately 88% observed a single time. Material for sequencing was peripheral blood. Source of these receptors: a woman of 80 years or more with acute or convalescent COVID-19.

V and J are TRBV10-3 and TRBJ1-6; 7 nucleotides line up with TRBD1. CDR1 and CDR2 from the germline V gene are ENHRY and SYGVKD. J gave up 6 bases and V 4 bases, and 6 bases lay outside the gene matches. The CDR3 spans 15 residues. For the CDR3, the DNA is TGTGCCATCAGTGGGGGGACAGCGACTAATTCACCCCTCCACTTT. This gives the protein CAISGGTATNSPLHF.

In its sample, this clone was seen once. This chain uses TRBV5-1 with TRBJ2-3, with D possibly matching TRBD2 (7 bases). The CDR3 covers 15 residues. V shed 4 bases and J shed 5 bases, with 17 bases lying between them. Germline values: CDR1 SGHRS, CDR2 YFSETQ. CDR3 DNA sequence: TGCGCCAGCAGCAGACTAGCCCTAGGGGGAGATACGCAGTATTTT. Amino acid sequence: CASSRLALGGDTQYF.

CDR3 coding DNA: TGTGCCAGCAGTTCAACTAGGCAGTTTGGATCAGATACGCAGTATTTT. Encoded protein: CASSSTRQFGSDTQYF. V is TRBV6-5 and J is TRBJ2-3, with a weak D call TRBD2 (5 bases). The CDR3 is 16 amino acids. Germline assignment: CDR1 MNHEY and CDR2 SVGAGI. V dropped 4 bases and J dropped 4 bases, with 18 bases sitting between them.

The rearrangement links TRBV9 to TRBJ2-3, with 7 bases aligning to TRBD2. J was trimmed by 1 base and V by 0 bases; bases with no gene match: 11. Germline-derived CDR1 and CDR2 are SGDLS and YYNGEE. The CDR3 is made up of 18 amino acids. CDR3 bases: TGTGCCAGCAGCGTAGTGGGGAGCGGGGTTGGCCGCACAGATACGCAGTATTTT. It is translated as CASSVVGSGVGRTDTQYF.

The chain couples TRBV6-5 to TRBJ1-1; 7 bases are a match to TRBD1. Germline values: CDR1 MNHEY, CDR2 SVGAGI. This CDR3 is built from 15 residues. V shed 2 bases, J shed 4 bases, and the junction held 7 bases outside the gene matches. The CDR3 nucleotides read TGTGCCAGCAGTTACAACGACAGGGCGCCCACTGAAGCTTTCTTT. Its translation is CASSYNDRAPTEAFF.